This section outlines one T cell receptor beta chain sequence together with its context. Its antigen is still unknown. Measured with immunoSEQ multiplex PCR; TCRdb has only the in-frame clones, and not every one. The table includes around 2,500 clones, 69% detected once. This sample's time point: neoterminal ileum biopsy at postoperative endoscopy, about 6 months after surgery. With 5 bases clipped from V and 5 bases from J, the junction kept 7 bases outside the gene matches. CDR3 size: 14 residues. CDR1 is LGHNA, CDR2 YNFKEQ, per germline. The sample belongs to a study of T cell repertoires in ileal Crohn's disease. General observations from the study: Endoscopy was done a median approximately seven months after surgery.

The rearrangement uses TRBV4-2 and TRBJ1-1; 8 bases fit TRBD1. This TCR came from an adult with Crohn's disease. Sample: ileal tissue. The CDR3, as DNA: TGTGCCAGCAGCTCATCAGGGGGCTGGACTGAAGCTTTCTTT. This gives the protein CASSSSGGWTEAFF.